A selection of T cell receptor beta chains follows, all from one sample in a study of cytomegalovirus exposure and HLA in healthy donors. The method was immunoSEQ multiplex PCR; TCRdb's version includes in-frame clones alone and lacks a portion of them. The sample lists 150,000 to 200,000 clones; roughly 85% were seen once. Sequences were obtained from PBMCs. These receptor sequences come from a woman aged 18-35 years in good health and CMV-seronegative. Both conserved end residues are part of each CDR3. A D gene is named only where the DNA matches it firmly. Rows may omit the clone size; those that give it use once, few, many or a size class.

TRBV11-3	TRBJ2-1	NA	NA	TGTGCCAGCGTGGAGGGGGGGGCCTACAATGAGCAGTTCTTC	CASVEGGAYNEQFF
TRBV6-5	TRBJ1-1	TRBD1	few	TGTGCCAGCAGCCCTTCGACAGGGGGGTCTGAAGCTTTCTTT	CASSPSTGGSEAFF
TRBV27	TRBJ1-2	NA	NA	TGTGCCAGCAGTTTGGAGGGGAACTATGGCTACACCTTC	CASSLEGNYGYTF
TRBV5-1	TRBJ2-6	NA	few	TGCGCCAGCAGCTTGGGGGCTGCTGGGGCCAACGTCCTGACTTTC	CASSLGAAGANVLTF
TRBV7-6	TRBJ2-1	NA	NA	TGTGCCAGCAGCCTCCAGAGGAATGAGCAGTTCTTC	CASSLQRNEQFF
TRBV9	TRBJ2-3	TRBD2	NA	TGTGCCAGCAGCGTAGGGGTTAGCGGGAGGGGCACAGATACGCAGTATTTT	CASSVGVSGRGTDTQYF
TRBV10-3	TRBJ2-1	NA	once	TGTGCCATCAGTGAAGGCTCGCCAAGCGGGCCAGGATACAATGAGCAGTTCTTC	CAISEGSPSGPGYNEQFF
TRBV6-1	TRBJ1-3	NA	NA	TGTGCCAGCCGCCTCACGGGTAACTCTGGAAACACCATATATTTT	CASRLTGNSGNTIYF
TRBV12-5	TRBJ2-1	TRBD1	NA	TGTGCTAGTGGTTTGGTAACAGGACAGGGATCCAATGAGCAGTTCTTC	CASGLVTGQGSNEQFF
TRBV5-4	TRBJ2-1	TRBD2	NA	TGTGCCAGCAGCCTGGGAGGTAGCGGGGGCAATGAGCAGTTCTTC	CASSLGGSGGNEQFF
TRBV2	TRBJ1-1	NA	few	TGTGCCAGCAGTGATCAGAGGATGAACACTGAAGCTTTCTTT	CASSDQRMNTEAFF
TRBV4-1	TRBJ2-7	TRBD2	NA	TGCGCCAGCAGCCAGGGCGATCGGCTAGCGGGGGCCTACGAGCAGTACTTC	CASSQGDRLAGAYEQYF
TRBV7-9	TRBJ2-2	TRBD2	NA	TGTGCCAGCAGCTTACTCGGGACTAGCGGAGGCGGGGAGCTGTTTTTT	CASSLLGTSGGGELFF
TRBV27	TRBJ2-7	TRBD1	NA	TGTGCCAGCAGTCCCTCCGGGACAGGGGATCCCGAGCAGTACTTC	CASSPSGTGDPEQYF
TRBV10-1	TRBJ2-1	NA	NA	TGCGCCAGCAGTGAGGGGTTGGGGGGTGAGCAGTTCTTC	CASSEGLGGEQFF
TRBV7-2	TRBJ2-7	NA	NA	TGTGCCAGCAGCAAGAACGGGATGAGCTCCTACGAGCAGTACTTC	CASSKNGMSSYEQYF
TRBV6-1	TRBJ1-6	NA	NA	TGTGCCAGCAGTGTCGGCTCCTATAATTCACCCCTCCACTTT	CASSVGSYNSPLHF
TRBV7-2	TRBJ1-3	TRBD1	NA	TGTGCCAGCAGCGCTACAGGGGTCGGAAACACCATATATTTT	CASSATGVGNTIYF
TRBV5-4	TRBJ2-2	NA	NA	TGTGCCAGCAGCTTGGGTGGGAGTCGAACTGGGGAGCTGTTTTTT	CASSLGGSRTGELFF
TRBV7-9	TRBJ2-5	TRBD2	NA	TGTTCCAGCAGCTTAGGACTAGCGGGCTACCAAGAGACCCAGTACTTC	CSSSLGLAGYQETQYF
TRBV6-5	TRBJ1-5	NA	few	TGTGCCAGCAGTCCGGGAAGCCGGGCCAATCAGCCCCAGCATTTT	CASSPGSRANQPQHF
TRBV28	TRBJ2-3	NA	NA	TGTGCCAGCAGTTTGAGGCAGGGCAGCACAGATACGCAGTATTTT	CASSLRQGSTDTQYF
TRBV28	TRBJ2-3	TRBD2	NA	TGTGCCAGCACCCTTAGCGGGAGTGAAGGAGATACGCAGTATTTT	CASTLSGSEGDTQYF
TRBV4-3	TRBJ2-2	NA	NA	TGCGCCAGCAGCGGTAGATGGACTACCGGGACCGGGGAGCTGTTTTTT	CASSGRWTTGTGELFF
TRBV28	TRBJ2-4	TRBD2	NA	TGTGCCAGCAGGCCCGGGACTAGCGGGAGTCGGCCTCAGTACTTC	CASRPGTSGSRPQYF
TRBV6-1	TRBJ2-7	NA	NA	TGTGCCAGCTCCGGGTACGAGCAGTACTTC	CASSGYEQYF
TRBV11-2	TRBJ2-3	NA	NA	TGTGCCAGCAGCTTGTCGAGGGAGTTGGCGCAGTATTTT	CASSLSRELAQYF
TRBV29-1	TRBJ1-1	TRBD1	NA	TGCAGCGTCCCATCCACGGGACAGGGAGGCACTGAAGCTTTCTTT	CSVPSTGQGGTEAFF
TRBV7-2	TRBJ2-1	TRBD1	NA	TGTGCCAGCAGCCCCGGACAGGGCAGCAATGAGCAGTTCTTC	CASSPGQGSNEQFF
TRBV7-2	TRBJ2-1	NA	NA	TGTGCCAGCAGCTTACTCAATGAGCAGTTCTTC	CASSLLNEQFF
TRBV5-4	TRBJ1-2	NA	NA	TGTGCCAGCAGCTTGGTTGGGGGGAATGGCTACACCTTC	CASSLVGGNGYTF
TRBV28	TRBJ2-7	NA	NA	TGTGCCAGCCAATCATCCCCCCTTTACAGTTACGAGCAGTACTTC	CASQSSPLYSYEQYF
TRBV19	TRBJ1-3	TRBD1	NA	TGTGCCAGTAGTATACAATCAAGGGGGCGAGGAAACACCATATATTTT	CASSIQSRGRGNTIYF
TRBV7-2	TRBJ2-7	NA	NA	TGTGCCAGCAGCTTATGGCCTCAGGGTAGCTACGAGCAGTACTTC	CASSLWPQGSYEQYF
TRBV5-6	TRBJ2-1	TRBD2	few	TGTGCCAGCAGCTTGGTTCGTAGCGGGAGGGACAATGAGCAGTTCTTC	CASSLVRSGRDNEQFF
TRBV28	TRBJ2-6	NA	NA	TGTGCCGGAAGTAAAGGAGACAGAAGCTCTGGGGCCAACGTCCTGACTTTC	CAGSKGDRSSGANVLTF
TRBV11-3	TRBJ2-5	TRBD1	NA	TGTGCCAGCACCAAGGACAGGGAAGGTTGGGAGACCCAGTACTTC	CASTKDREGWETQYF
TRBV10-1	TRBJ1-1	NA	NA	TGCGCCAGCAGGGCAGGGATGGGCACTGAAGCTTTCTTT	CASRAGMGTEAFF